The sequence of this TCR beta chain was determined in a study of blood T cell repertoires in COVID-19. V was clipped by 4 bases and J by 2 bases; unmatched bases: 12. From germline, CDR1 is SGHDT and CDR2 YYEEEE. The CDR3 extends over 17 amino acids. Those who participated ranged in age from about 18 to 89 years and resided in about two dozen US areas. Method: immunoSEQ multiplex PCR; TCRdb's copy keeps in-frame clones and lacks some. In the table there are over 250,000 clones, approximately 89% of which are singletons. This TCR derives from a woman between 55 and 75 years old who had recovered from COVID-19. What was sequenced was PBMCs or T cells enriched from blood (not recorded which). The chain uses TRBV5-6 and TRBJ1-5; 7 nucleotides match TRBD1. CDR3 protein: CASSGGTDRWGNQPQHF. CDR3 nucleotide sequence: TGTGCCAGCAGCGGAGGGACAGACCGTTGGGGCAATCAGCCCCAGCATTTT.